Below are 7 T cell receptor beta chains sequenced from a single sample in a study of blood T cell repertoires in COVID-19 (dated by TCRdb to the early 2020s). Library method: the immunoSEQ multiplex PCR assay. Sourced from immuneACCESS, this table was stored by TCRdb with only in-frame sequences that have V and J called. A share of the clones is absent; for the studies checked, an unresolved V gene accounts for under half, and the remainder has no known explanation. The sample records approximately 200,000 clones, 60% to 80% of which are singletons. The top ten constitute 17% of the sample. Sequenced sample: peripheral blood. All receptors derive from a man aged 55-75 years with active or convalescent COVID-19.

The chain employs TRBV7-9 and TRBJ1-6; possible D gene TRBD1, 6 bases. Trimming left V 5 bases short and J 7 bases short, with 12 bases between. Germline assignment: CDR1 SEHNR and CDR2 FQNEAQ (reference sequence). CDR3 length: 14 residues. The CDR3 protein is CASSPGTSNSPLHF. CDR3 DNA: TGTGCCAGCAGCCCCGGGACATCGAATTCACCCCTCCACTTT.

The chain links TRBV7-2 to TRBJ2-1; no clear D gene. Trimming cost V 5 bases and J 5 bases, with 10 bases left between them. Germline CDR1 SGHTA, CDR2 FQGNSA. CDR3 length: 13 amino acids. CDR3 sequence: CASSPDSHNEQFF. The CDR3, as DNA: TGTGCCAGCAGCCCCGACTCGCACAATGAGCAGTTCTTC. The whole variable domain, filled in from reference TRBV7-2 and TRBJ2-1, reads GAGVSQSPSNKVTEKGKDVELRCDPISGHTALYWYRQSLGQGLEFLIYFQGNSAPDKSGLPSDRFSAERTGGSVSTLTIQRTQQEDSAVYLCASSPDSHNEQFFGPGTRLTVL.

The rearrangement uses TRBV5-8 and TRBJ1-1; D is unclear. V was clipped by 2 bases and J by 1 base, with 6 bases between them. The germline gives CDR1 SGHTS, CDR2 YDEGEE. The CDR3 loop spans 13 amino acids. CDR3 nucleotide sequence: TGTGCCAGCAGCTTCTCGGGGAACACTGAAGCTTTCTTT. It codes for CASSFSGNTEAFF.

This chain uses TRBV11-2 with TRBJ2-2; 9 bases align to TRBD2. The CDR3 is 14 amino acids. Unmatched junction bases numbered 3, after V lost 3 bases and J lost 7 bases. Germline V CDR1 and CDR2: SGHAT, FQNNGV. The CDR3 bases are TGTGCCAGCAGCTTGGGACTAGCAGTCGGGGAGCTGTTTTTT. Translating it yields CASSLGLAVGELFF.

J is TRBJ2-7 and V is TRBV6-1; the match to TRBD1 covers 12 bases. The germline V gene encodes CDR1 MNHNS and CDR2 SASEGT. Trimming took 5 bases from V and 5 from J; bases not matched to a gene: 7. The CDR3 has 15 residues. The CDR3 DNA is TGTGCCAGCAGTTTGGGGACAGGGGGCGGGAACGAGCAGTACTTC. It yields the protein CASSLGTGGGNEQYF.

The CDR3 DNA sequence: TGTGCCAGCAGCACCCAACAGGGGGGATATGGCTACACCTTC. It yields the protein CASSTQQGGYGYTF. The V gene is TRBV9, the J gene TRBJ1-2, with TRBD1 identical over 8 bases. The CDR3 has 14 residues. Germline CDR1 is SGDLS and CDR2 is YYNGEE. V shed 4 bases, J shed 5 bases, and the junction held 7 bases outside the gene matches.

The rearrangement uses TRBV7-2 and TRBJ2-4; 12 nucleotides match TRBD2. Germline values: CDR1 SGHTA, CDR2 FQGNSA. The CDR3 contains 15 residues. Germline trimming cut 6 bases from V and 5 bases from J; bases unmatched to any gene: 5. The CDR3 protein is CASSLRLAGENIQYF. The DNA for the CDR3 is TGTGCCAGCAGTCTTCGACTAGCGGGAGAAAACATTCAGTACTTC. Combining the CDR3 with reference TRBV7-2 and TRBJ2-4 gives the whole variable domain GAGVSQSPSNKVTEKGKDVELRCDPISGHTALYWYRQSLGQGLEFLIYFQGNSAPDKSGLPSDRFSAERTGGSVSTLTIQRTQQEDSAVYLCASSLRLAGENIQYFGAGTRLSVL.